These 23 T cell receptor beta chains came from one sample sequenced in a study of beta chain features in type 1 diabetes. General observations from the study: Significant though moderate, a shortening of TCRB CDR3s appeared in all four CD4+ subsets of Type 1 diabetes patients.

Expressed TCRB transcripts got sequenced, as all isolated RNA was reverse transcribed. Only in-frame clones appear in the TCRdb table, and some are missing; sequencing was by immunoSEQ multiplex PCR. The data show about 160,000 clones, approximately 7.9% seen once. Antigens of these TCRs are unknown. The sequencing input was central memory CD4+ T cells from blood. These receptor sequences come from a man younger than 35 with type 1 diabetes.

The CDR3 bases are TGTGCCACGTGCCCACAGGGAAACGAGCAGTACTTC. It codes for CATCPQGNEQYF. The chain uses TRBV28 and TRBJ2-7, with a tentative D call TRBD1 (6 bases). This CDR3 contains 12 residues. V was cut by 10 bases and J by 5 bases, with 15 bases left in between. The germline gives CDR1 MDHEN, CDR2 SYDVKM.

This clone occurred a few times. The rearrangement uses TRBV7-9 and TRBJ2-3, with 7 bases identical to TRBD2. The CDR3 length is 15 residues. V lost 5 bases and J lost 1; bases outside the gene matches: 6. Looked up from germline, CDR1 is SEHNR and CDR2 is FQNEAQ (reference sequence). In DNA, the CDR3 is TGTGCCAGCAGCCAGGGCACTAGCGGCACAGATACGCAGTATTTT. Encoded protein: CASSQGTSGTDTQYF.

This clone has just a few counts. This rearrangement joins TRBV6-5 to TRBJ2-7, with TRBD1 matching over 7 bases. This CDR3 has 14 residues. The junction had 7 bases not matched to a gene; V was cut back by 5 bases and J by 3 bases. Germline loops: CDR1 MNHEY, CDR2 SVGAGI. In DNA, the CDR3 is TGTGCCAGCAGTCCACGGGACAGTGACTACGAGCAGTACTTC. It yields the protein CASSPRDSDYEQYF.

The rearrangement joins TRBV5-4 to TRBJ2-5, with TRBD2 identical over 9 bases. The CDR3 extends over 15 amino acids. The junction had 5 bases not matched to a gene; V was cut back by 0 bases and J by 5 bases. CDR1 and CDR2 (germline): SGHNT, YYREEE (reference sequence). CDR3 residues: CASSLAASGVETQYF. The CDR3, as DNA: TGTGCCAGCAGCTTGGCCGCTAGCGGGGTGGAGACCCAGTACTTC.

This clone came up a few times. This sequence joins TRBV29-1 and TRBJ1-2, with a possible D match to TRBD1 (6 bases). This CDR3 comprises 13 residues. Trimming left V 6 bases short and J 6 bases short, with 17 bases between. The germline V gene encodes CDR1 SQVTM and CDR2 ANQGSEA. The CDR3 DNA is TGCAGCGTGCCTAACAGGGAACAGGATGGCTACACCTTC. This translates into CSVPNREQDGYTF.

This clone was seen a handful of times. This sample includes further DNA sequences coding for the same CDR3. The genes are TRBV5-4 and TRBJ2-5, with 9 positions matching TRBD2. CDR3 length equals 15 residues. The germline CDR1 and CDR2 sequences are SGHNT and YYREEE (reference sequence). The V and J ends lost 0 bases and 3 bases, in that order; junction bases with no gene match: 3. DNA for the CDR3: TGTGCCAGCAGCTTGGGCGGGGGGGCCGAAGAGACCCAGTACTTC. The encoded protein is CASSLGGGAEETQYF.

This chain uses TRBV5-6 with TRBJ1-2; the D gene is possibly TRBD1 (6 bases). V lost 2 bases and J lost 4, with 21 bases in between. This CDR3 has 17 amino acids. CDR1 and CDR2 (germline): SGHDT, YYEEEE. CDR3 region: CASSFGQKDNYLYGYTF. DNA for the CDR3: TGTGCCAGCAGCTTTGGACAGAAGGACAACTATCTCTATGGCTACACCTTC.

The table lists this clone with a few counts. The CDR3, as DNA: TGTGCCAGCAGCGGCAGGGTAGTGAACACTGAAGCTTTCTTT. It specifies CASSGRVVNTEAFF. The chain recombines TRBV7-9 with TRBJ1-1, with D perhaps TRBD1 (5 bases). CDR3 size: 14 residues. V was pared by 5 bases and J by 0 bases, with 10 bases between. Germline CDR1 is SEHNR and CDR2 is FQNEAQ (reference sequence).

This clone has only a few counts. This chain joins TRBV4-2 and TRBJ1-4, with D possibly being TRBD1 (6 bases). With 1 base removed from V and 12 bases from J, the gap between germline ends came to 12 bases. Germline lookup yields CDR1 LGHNA and CDR2 YNFKEQ. The CDR3 is 13 residues long. The CDR3 protein is CASSQVEQGELFF. The CDR3 region has the DNA TGTGCCAGCAGCCAAGTCGAACAGGGAGAACTGTTTTTT.

The rearrangement uses TRBV4-1 and TRBJ2-6; TRBD1 matches at 8 bases. This CDR3 has 19 amino acids. Germline trimming cut 1 base from V and 0 bases from J; bases unmatched to any gene: 8. Germline CDR1 MGHRA, CDR2 YSYEKL. DNA for the CDR3: TGCGCCAGCAGCCAAGCCGCAGGGGGCTATAGCTCTGGGGCCAACGTCCTGACTTTC. Its protein product is CASSQAAGGYSSGANVLTF.

The chain carries TRBV21-1 and TRBJ2-2; TRBD2, the table's D call, was not compared with the DNA. TRBV21-1 is annotated as a pseudogene. The CDR3 spans 11 residues. CDR3 region: CASSSFWELFF. The CDR3 nucleotides are TGTGCCAGCAGCTCCTTTTGGGAGCTGTTTTTT.

This clone was detected a few times. The V call is TRBV19, the J call TRBJ1-2; D call uncertain. The germline V and J ends were trimmed by 2 bases and 1 base, with 14 bases remaining between them. CDR1 is LNHDA and CDR2 is SQIVND in the germline V gene (reference sequence). This CDR3 contains 16 residues. Written as DNA, the CDR3 is TGTGCCAGTAGTATAAGAGGAGAAAGGAATAACTATGGCTACACCTTC. Its protein is CASSIRGERNNYGYTF. Full variable domain (rest looked up from reference TRBV19 and TRBJ1-2): DGGITQSPKYLFRKEGQNVTLSCEQNLNHDAMYWYRQDPGQGLRLIYYSQIVNDFQKGDIAEGYSVSREKKESFPLTVTSAQKNPTAFYLCASSIRGERNNYGYTFGSGTRLTVV.

The chain has TRBV29-1 and TRBJ1-5; no clear D. This CDR3 spans 14 amino acids. Germline loops: CDR1 SQVTM, CDR2 ANQGSEA. Trimming shortened V by 4 bases and J by 2 bases, and 12 bases separated the two germline ends. CDR3 amino acids: CSVVSGSGNQPQHF. As DNA, the CDR3 is TGCAGCGTTGTGTCCGGGTCGGGCAATCAGCCCCAGCATTTT. The complete variable domain, with remaining parts taken from reference TRBV29-1 and TRBJ1-5, reads SAVISQKPSRDICQRGTSLTIQCQVDSQVTMMFWYRQQPGQSLTLIATANQGSEATYESGFVIDKFPISRPNLTFSTLTVSNMSPEDSSIYLCSVVSGSGNQPQHFGDGTRLSIL.

V is TRBV7-2 and J is TRBJ2-2, with 9 bases fitting TRBD1. Germline V CDR1 and CDR2: SGHTA, FQGNSA. The trim removed 5 bases at V and 6 bases at J, leaving 4 bases unmatched. This CDR3 is built from 14 residues. The CDR3 region has the DNA TGTGCCAGCAGCCCGGGACAGGGTCCCGGGGAGCTGTTTTTT. Amino acids: CASSPGQGPGELFF. Supplemented by reference TRBV7-2 and TRBJ2-2, the full variable domain reads GAGVSQSPSNKVTEKGKDVELRCDPISGHTALYWYRQSLGQGLEFLIYFQGNSAPDKSGLPSDRFSAERTGGSVSTLTIQRTQQEDSAVYLCASSPGQGPGELFFGEGSRLTVL.

This clone came up a few times. The chain has TRBV9 and TRBJ2-2; TRBD1 agrees at 10 bases. The CDR3 covers 18 residues. Trimming cost V 0 bases and J 3 bases; bases outside gene matches: 8. CDR1 is SGDLS and CDR2 is YYNGEE in the germline V gene. CDR3 sequence (DNA): TGTGCCAGCAGCGTAGCTGACTTCGGACAGGGGGACACCGGGGAGCTGTTTTTT. Residues: CASSVADFGQGDTGELFF.

The chain recombines TRBV28 with TRBJ1-2; TRBD1 agrees at 8 bases. Germline assignment: CDR1 MDHEN and CDR2 SYDVKM. The J segment lost 0 bases and the V segment lost 4 bases, leaving 4 bases of the junction unmatched. This CDR3 contains 15 residues. CDR3 nucleotide sequence: TGTGCCAGCAGTTCTGGGGACAGGTCTAACTATGGCTACACCTTC. Translation gives CASSSGDRSNYGYTF.

Only a few counts were recorded for this clone. V is TRBV28 and J is TRBJ1-2; 8 bases fit TRBD1. Germline V CDR1 and CDR2: MDHEN, SYDVKM. The V gene end was trimmed by 6 bases and the J gene end by 3 bases; junction bases not matched to a gene: 6. The CDR3 loop spans 14 amino acids. DNA for the CDR3: TGTGCCAGCAGGACCGGACAGGGCCACTATGGCTACACCTTC. It encodes CASRTGQGHYGYTF.

This clone was seen a few times. The chain uses TRBV15 and TRBJ2-1; possibly TRBD2 for D (6 bases). Germline CDR1 LNHNV, CDR2 YYDKDF (reference sequence). V gave up 8 bases and J gave up 9 bases, with 20 bases separating them. This CDR3 is built from 14 residues. CDR3 in DNA: TGTGCCACCGCGGGGTCCAGTCACGGCGGTGAGCAGTTCTTC. Its protein is CATAGSSHGGEQFF.

This chain connects TRBV5-1 to TRBJ2-2; 8 nucleotides align to TRBD1. The length of the CDR3 is 15 residues. Losses at the gene ends were 2 bases for V and 3 bases for J; bases not matched to a gene: 3. Germline V gene sequence: CDR1 SGHRS, CDR2 YFSETQ. Here the CDR3 reads CASSFMTGDTGELFF. The CDR3 DNA is TGCGCCAGCAGCTTTATGACAGGGGACACCGGGGAGCTGTTTTTT. Based on the CDR3 plus reference TRBV5-1 and TRBJ2-2, the full variable domain is KAGVTQTPRYLIKTRGQQVTLSCSPISGHRSVSWYQQTPGQGLQFLFEYFSETQRNKGNFPGRFSGRQFSNSRSEMNVSTLELGDSALYLCASSFMTGDTGELFFGEGSRLTVL.

The chain employs TRBV2 and TRBJ2-7, with a tentative D call TRBD2 (6 bases). Trimming pared 8 bases from V and 7 bases from J, leaving 18 bases between. Per the germline V gene, CDR1 is SNHLY and CDR2 is FYNNEI. The CDR3 covers 13 residues. The CDR3 spells CASSSASQGEQYF. The CDR3 nucleotides are TGTGCCAGCTCTAGCGCCAGTCAAGGGGAGCAGTACTTC. Together with reference TRBV2 and TRBJ2-7, the CDR3 gives the full variable domain: EPEVTQTPSHQVTQMGQEVILRCVPISNHLYFYWYRQILGQKVEFLVSFYNNEISEKSEIFDDQFSVERPDGSNFTLKIRSTKLEDSAMYFCASSSASQGEQYFGPGTRLTVT.

This clone was seen only a few times. V gene TRBV29-1 combines with J gene TRBJ1-4; 8 bases are shared with TRBD1. Germline V lookup: CDR1 SQVTM, CDR2 ANQGSEA. CDR3 length equals 15 residues. J lost 3 bases, V lost 6 bases, and 9 bases had no gene match. The CDR3: CSVQASDRANEKLFF. CDR3 DNA: TGCAGCGTCCAAGCATCGGACAGGGCTAATGAAAAACTGTTTTTT.

This clone occurred a few times. The chain uses TRBV7-2 and TRBJ1-2; tentative D call: TRBD1 (6 bases). Germline values: CDR1 SGHTA, CDR2 FQGNSA. Deletions cut 5 bases from V and 4 bases from J, with 23 bases between. CDR3 length: 17 residues. This CDR3 is CASSPPGIGGRVYGYTF. The CDR3 DNA follows: TGTGCCAGCAGCCCGCCGGGGATCGGGGGGCGCGTCTATGGCTACACCTTC.

The chain has TRBV7-9 and TRBJ2-2; 7 nucleotides line up with TRBD2. This CDR3 has 15 residues. The germline V gene encodes CDR1 SEHNR and CDR2 FQNEAQ (reference sequence). Trimming took 11 bases from V and 0 from J; bases not matched to a gene: 9. This chain's CDR3 is CAPGGGVANTGELFF. As DNA, the CDR3 is TGTGCCCCGGGAGGCGGAGTCGCGAACACCGGGGAGCTGTTTTTT. The full variable domain, in which reference TRBV7-9 and TRBJ2-2 provide the parts outside the CDR3, is DTGVSQNPRHKITKRGQNVTFRCDPISEHNRLYWYRQTLGQGPEFLTYFQNEAQLEKSRLLSDRFSAERPKGSFSTLEIQRTEQGDSAMYLCAPGGGVANTGELFFGEGSRLTVL.